This passage covers 9 T cell receptor beta chains from one sample sequenced in a study of control samples from healthy donors and cancer patients. The repertoire was sequenced with immunoSEQ multiplex PCR; TCRdb's copy has only in-frame clones and lacks some. The top ten hold 5.5% to 7.5% of the sample, which has fewer than 500,000 clones, 75% to 95% seen once. Sequencing input: PBMCs. The receptor source for this set is a middle-aged man with head and neck cancer.

The chain uses TRBV4-1 and TRBJ1-5, with unresolved D. Trimming stripped 4 bases from V and 1 base from J, with 11 bases between. Germline V lookup: CDR1 MGHRA, CDR2 YSYEKL. The CDR3 totals 15 residues. The CDR3 DNA reads TGCGCCAGCAGCCTAGCGCTAGGGAGCAATCAGCCCCAGCATTTT. Residues: CASSLALGSNQPQHF.

With regard to this clone: The DNA is omitted, as the CDR3 cannot be located on it reliably, and the CDR3 follows TCRdb's listing. CDR3 amino acids: CASSFGQGIVTF. V and J are TRBV28 and TRBJ1-2; the table's D call of TRBD1 was not tested on the DNA. The CDR3 contains 12 residues when both ends are counted. Germline CDR1 is MDHEN and CDR2 is SYDVKM.

This clone was counted once. The same CDR3 arises from other DNA sequences in this sample as well. V and J are TRBV4-3 and TRBJ1-6, with D tentatively TRBD1 (5 bases). The CDR3 contains 16 residues. Germline V lookup: CDR1 LGHNA, CDR2 YSLEER. V was shortened by 4 bases and J by 0 bases, with 10 bases between the two germline ends. Here the CDR3 DNA reads TGCGCCAGCAGCCTTTCAGGGCGCTCCTATAATTCACCCCTCCACTTT. Its protein is CASSLSGRSYNSPLHF.

The chain joins TRBV19 to TRBJ1-5; D uncertain. The CDR3 has 13 residues. The germline V and J ends were trimmed by 6 bases and 7 bases, with 13 bases remaining between them. Germline lookup yields CDR1 LNHDA and CDR2 SQIVND (reference sequence). CDR3 nucleotides: TGTGCCAGTAGCACTCAGTCGCGGCAGCCCCAGCATTTT. Translated, it gives CASSTQSRQPQHF.

Regarding this clone: Other nucleotide sequences from this sample produce the same CDR3. The chain carries TRBV5-1 and TRBJ1-4; 8 nucleotides agree with TRBD1. Losses at the gene ends were 0 bases for V and 7 bases for J; bases not matched to a gene: 2. The CDR3 is made up of 14 amino acids. Germline V gene lookup returns CDR1 SGHRS and CDR2 YFSETQ. CDR3 nucleotide sequence: TGCGCCAGCAGCTTGGAACAGGGGGGTGAAAAACTGTTTTTT. This codes for CASSLEQGGEKLFF.

V usage is TRBV24-1 and J usage is TRBJ1-2; D not certain. The V end was cut by 1 base, the J end by 3 bases, with 14 bases between. Germline CDR1 KGHDR, CDR2 SFDVKD. This CDR3 region has 16 residues. The CDR3 region has the DNA TGTGCCACCAGTGATTTAGGGCTGGACGGGGACTATGGCTACACCTTC. This encodes CATSDLGLDGDYGYTF.

This chain joins TRBV2 and TRBJ1-3; D ambiguous. Trimming removed 5 bases from V and 4 bases from J, with 9 bases in between. The CDR3 extends over 13 amino acids. Germline V CDR1 and CDR2: SNHLY, FYNNEI. The CDR3 loop reads CASSQGLGNTIYF. CDR3 DNA sequence: TGTGCCAGCAGTCAAGGACTCGGAAACACCATATATTTT.

The chain is built from TRBV24-1 and TRBJ1-5; D gene unclear. Germline V lookup: CDR1 KGHDR, CDR2 SFDVKD. V was shortened by 2 bases and J by 2 bases, with 12 bases between the two germline ends. The CDR3 extends over 16 amino acids. In nucleotides, the CDR3 is TGTGCCACCAGTGATTCGAGGGCGTTGGGCAATCAGCCCCAGCATTTT. As protein: CATSDSRALGNQPQHF.

The chain links TRBV5-1 to TRBJ2-3, with 11 nucleotides matching TRBD2. The CDR3 consists of 17 residues. With V trimmed by 1 base and J by 2 bases, 6 bases remained unmatched. Germline V gene data show CDR1 as SGHRS and CDR2 as YFSETQ. CDR3 nucleotides: TGCGCCAGCAGCTTGTTCCTAGCGGGAGGCACCACAGATACGCAGTATTTT. Translating gives CASSLFLAGGTTDTQYF.